Listed below are T cell receptor beta chains from one sample, sequenced in a study of cytomegalovirus exposure and HLA in healthy donors. Sequenced by immunoSEQ multiplex PCR; TCRdb stores in-frame clones only, minus some. The data contain about 190,000 clones, over 70% of them singletons. Sequenced: PBMCs. These receptors came from a woman younger than 30 in good health and CMV-seronegative. CDR3s include the opening cysteine and the closing phenylalanine or tryptophan. The D gene is left open where the match is weak. Only part of the rows carry a size: once, few, many, or a class if the clone is expanded.

CDR3	DNA	J	V	D	size
CASSPTGGRPFF	TGTGCCAGCAGCCCGACAGGGGGAAGGCCGTTCTTC	TRBJ2-1	TRBV7-9	TRBD1	-
CASSLSRAGNTIYF	TGTGCCAGCAGTTTGAGCAGGGCCGGAAACACCATATATTTT	TRBJ1-3	TRBV28	-	-
CASSSLAGAVRTF	TGTGCCAGCAGCAGCTTGGCAGGGGCCGTTCGCACCTTC	TRBJ1-2	TRBV21-1	-	-
CASSRDTTYNEQFF	TGCGCCTCTTCACGGGACACAACCTACAATGAGCAGTTCTTC	TRBJ2-1	TRBV5-1	-	few
CASSFPGQGVYEQYF	TGTGCCAGCAGCTTCCCGGGACAGGGGGTTTACGAGCAGTACTTC	TRBJ2-7	TRBV7-2	TRBD1	-
CSGQTGAIYTF	TGCAGCGGGCAGACAGGGGCGATCTACACCTTC	TRBJ1-2	TRBV29-1	TRBD1	-
CASSLSEITGNTIYF	TGTGCCAGCAGCTTGAGCGAGATTACTGGAAACACCATATATTTT	TRBJ1-3	TRBV9	-	-
CASSTTPTGSPLHF	TGTGCCAGCAGCACGACCCCAACAGGGTCACCCCTCCACTTT	TRBJ1-6	TRBV7-2	-	-
CASSGGAWTEAFF	TGTGCCAGCAGTGGCGGCGCGTGGACTGAAGCTTTCTTT	TRBJ1-1	TRBV25-1	-	-
CASSSVRFGDTQYF	TGTGCCAGCAGCAGCGTACGTTTTGGGGATACGCAGTATTTT	TRBJ2-3	TRBV9	-	-
CASSPAGGPNNEQFF	TGTGCCAGCAGCCCAGCGGGAGGGCCGAACAATGAGCAGTTCTTC	TRBJ2-1	TRBV7-3	TRBD2	-
CASSPDRGYEQYF	TGTGCCAGCAGCCCAGACAGGGGTTACGAGCAGTACTTC	TRBJ2-7	TRBV7-6	TRBD1	-
CASSRDRGSNQPQHF	TGTGCCAGCAGCCGGGACAGGGGAAGCAATCAGCCCCAGCATTTT	TRBJ1-5	TRBV7-8	TRBD1	-
CASSPGQGAGYTF	TGTGCCAGCAGCCCGGGACAAGGGGCTGGCTACACCTTC	TRBJ1-2	TRBV27	-	once
CATRDRNTGELFF	TGTGCCACCAGGGACAGAAACACCGGGGAGCTGTTTTTT	TRBJ2-2	TRBV7-3	TRBD1	few
CASRGGGTEAFF	TGCGCCAGCAGGGGGGGTGGTACTGAAGCTTTCTTT	TRBJ1-1	TRBV10-2	-	-
CASSYGQLTDTQYF	TGTGCCAGCAGCTACGGACAGCTCACAGATACGCAGTATTTT	TRBJ2-3	TRBV5-8	-	-
CASSLAQGTPFEQYF	TGTGCCAGCAGCTTGGCCCAGGGGACCCCTTTCGAGCAGTACTTC	TRBJ2-7	TRBV5-8	-	-
CASRLDGRAKYEQYF	TGTGCCAGCAGACTCGACGGGAGGGCGAAATACGAGCAGTACTTC	TRBJ2-7	TRBV4-2	TRBD2	-
CASSLVGTGVRETQYF	TGTGCCAGCAGCTTGGTTGGGACAGGGGTCCGGGAGACCCAGTACTTC	TRBJ2-5	TRBV5-6	TRBD1	-
CASQRTSGSNEQFF	TGCGCCAGCCAACGGACTAGCGGGAGCAATGAGCAGTTCTTC	TRBJ2-1	TRBV10-1	TRBD2	-
CASSLGGETYNEQFF	TGTGCCAGCAGTTTAGGAGGGGAAACCTACAATGAGCAGTTCTTC	TRBJ2-1	TRBV27	-	-
CAISDTGTDNTEAFF	TGTGCCATCAGTGATACCGGGACAGACAACACTGAAGCTTTCTTT	TRBJ1-1	TRBV10-3	TRBD1	-
CASRTGTGGFDEQYF	TGTGCCAGCAGGACCGGGACAGGGGGCTTCGACGAGCAGTACTTC	TRBJ2-7	TRBV2	TRBD1	-
CASSLNTGTGGLHEQYF	TGTGCCAGCTCACTAAATACCGGGACAGGGGGTCTCCACGAGCAGTACTTC	TRBJ2-7	TRBV18	TRBD1	-
CASSLTGTGVVGYTF	TGTGCCAGCAGTTTAACCGGGACAGGGGTAGTTGGCTACACCTTC	TRBJ1-2	TRBV28	TRBD1	-
CASSTRWERINYGYTF	TGTGCCAGCAGCACTCGGTGGGAGCGAATTAACTATGGCTACACCTTC	TRBJ1-2	TRBV6-6	-	-
CASSFSEGANNYGYTF	TGTGCCAGCAGTTTCTCCGAGGGGGCCAATAACTATGGCTACACCTTC	TRBJ1-2	TRBV6-5	TRBD1	-
CASSLGQNYEQYF	TGTGCCAGCAGCTTAGGGCAGAACTACGAGCAGTACTTC	TRBJ2-7	TRBV7-6	-	-
CASSNSLAGGPVEQFF	TGTGCCAGTAGTAATTCCCTAGCGGGAGGGCCGGTTGAGCAGTTCTTC	TRBJ2-1	TRBV19	TRBD2	-
CASSASARLSHTQYF	TGTGCCAGCAGCGCCAGTGCCCGACTATCCCATACGCAGTATTTT	TRBJ2-3	TRBV9	-	once
CASSYGTEKLFF	TGTGCCAGCAGTTACGGCACCGAAAAACTGTTTTTT	TRBJ1-4	TRBV6-6	-	few
CASSSAGRVLHGYTF	TGTGCCAGCAGCTCCGCCGGCAGGGTACTCCATGGCTACACCTTC	TRBJ1-2	TRBV7-9	-	-
CAWTPQYREYEKLFF	TGTGCCTGGACCCCACAGTACAGGGAGTATGAAAAACTGTTTTTT	TRBJ1-4	TRBV30	-	-
CASSQGQGNYGYTF	TGTGCCAGCAGCCAGGGACAGGGGAACTATGGCTACACCTTC	TRBJ1-2	TRBV7-9	TRBD1	once
CASSSSRGTGADTQYF	TGTGCCAGCAGCTCATCCCGGGGGACTGGGGCAGATACGCAGTATTTT	TRBJ2-3	TRBV7-3	-	-
CSSSSGTGELFF	TGTTCCAGCAGCTCGGGCACCGGGGAGCTGTTTTTT	TRBJ2-2	TRBV7-9	-	-
CASRLWGDTQHF	TGTGCCAGCAGATTATGGGGGGACACTCAGCATTTT	TRBJ1-5	TRBV28	-	-
CASRTNHRGWTYF	TGTGCCAGCAGGACCAACCACAGGGGGTGGACGTACTTC	TRBJ2-4	TRBV28	TRBD1	-
CASSLPTGAGEQFF	TGTGCCAGCAGCTTGCCTACAGGGGCGGGCGAGCAGTTCTTC	TRBJ2-1	TRBV5-5	TRBD1	-
CSVEEGSPDTQYF	TGCAGCGTTGAAGAAGGGAGTCCAGATACGCAGTATTTT	TRBJ2-3	TRBV29-1	-	once
CSARQNYGYTF	TGCAGTGCTAGGCAGAACTATGGCTACACCTTC	TRBJ1-2	TRBV20-1	-	-
CASTSTGSYGQYF	TGTGCCAGTACCTCGACAGGCTCCTACGGGCAGTACTTC	TRBJ2-7	TRBV19	-	-
CAISGGNRGSTEAFF	TGTGCCATCAGTGGGGGGAACAGGGGATCCACTGAAGCTTTCTTT	TRBJ1-1	TRBV10-3	TRBD1	-
CASSATGTQETQYF	TGTGCCAGCAGTGCTACAGGAACCCAAGAGACCCAGTACTTC	TRBJ2-5	TRBV2	-	few
CAGTWASFEAFF	TGTGCCGGAACTTGGGCCAGTTTTGAAGCTTTCTTT	TRBJ1-1	TRBV30	-	-
CASSQVVQGPVYGYTF	TGCGCCAGCAGCCAAGTCGTCCAGGGCCCAGTCTATGGCTACACCTTC	TRBJ1-2	TRBV4-3	-	-
CASSLVEPTGGFGYTF	TGTGCCAGCAGTTTAGTGGAGCCGACAGGGGGCTTTGGCTACACCTTC	TRBJ1-2	TRBV28	TRBD1	-
CAISESYSGGHYNEQFF	TGTGCCATCAGTGAGTCGTATAGCGGGGGCCACTACAATGAGCAGTTCTTC	TRBJ2-1	TRBV10-3	TRBD2	-
CASSSKTSGSYEQYF	TGTGCCAGCAGCTCCAAGACTAGCGGTTCCTACGAGCAGTACTTC	TRBJ2-7	TRBV13	TRBD2	once
CASSLSNEQFF	TGCGCCAGCAGCTTATCTAATGAGCAGTTCTTC	TRBJ2-1	TRBV5-1	-	-
CASTNSPTGVWITGELFF	TGTGCCAGCACCAATTCCCCTACAGGTGTTTGGATCACCGGGGAGCTGTTTTTT	TRBJ2-2	TRBV28	-	-
CASKGGELKWHGYTF	TGTGCCAGTAAGGGAGGGGAACTTAAATGGCATGGCTACACCTTC	TRBJ1-2	TRBV19	-	-
CASSLLFGQGTSQAFF	TGTGCCAGTAGTCTTCTCTTCGGACAGGGGACATCACAAGCTTTCTTT	TRBJ1-1	TRBV19	TRBD1	-
CASSLSKQGGYGYTF	TGTGCCAGCAGTTTATCGAAACAGGGGGGCTATGGCTACACCTTC	TRBJ1-2	TRBV27	TRBD1	-